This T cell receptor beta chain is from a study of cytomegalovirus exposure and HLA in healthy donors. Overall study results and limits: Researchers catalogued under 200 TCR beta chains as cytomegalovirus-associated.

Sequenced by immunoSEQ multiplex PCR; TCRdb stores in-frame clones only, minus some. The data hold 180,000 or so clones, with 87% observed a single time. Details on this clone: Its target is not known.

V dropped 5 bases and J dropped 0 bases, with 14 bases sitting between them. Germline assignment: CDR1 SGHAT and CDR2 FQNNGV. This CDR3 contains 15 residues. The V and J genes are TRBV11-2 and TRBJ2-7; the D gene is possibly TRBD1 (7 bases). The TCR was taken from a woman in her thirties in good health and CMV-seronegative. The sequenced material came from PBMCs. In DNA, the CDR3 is TGTGCCAGCAGCCAGGGGGGCCACTCCTCCTACGAGCAGTACTTC. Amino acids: CASSQGGHSSYEQYF.